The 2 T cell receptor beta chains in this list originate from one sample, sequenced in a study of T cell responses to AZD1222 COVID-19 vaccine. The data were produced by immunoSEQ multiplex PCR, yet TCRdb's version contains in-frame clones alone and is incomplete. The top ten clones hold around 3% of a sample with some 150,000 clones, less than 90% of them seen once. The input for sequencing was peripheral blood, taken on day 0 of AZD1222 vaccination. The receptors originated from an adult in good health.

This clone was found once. CDR3 coding DNA: TGTGCCAGAAGCCACAAACCGGGACAGCCATTTGGCGAGCAGTACTTC. This codes for CARSHKPGQPFGEQYF. J is TRBJ2-7 and V is TRBV5-3; 7 bases align to TRBD1. TRBV5-3 belongs to the ORF category, with a function that is uncertain. V was clipped by 4 bases and J by 6 bases; unmatched bases: 16. The CDR3 covers 16 residues.

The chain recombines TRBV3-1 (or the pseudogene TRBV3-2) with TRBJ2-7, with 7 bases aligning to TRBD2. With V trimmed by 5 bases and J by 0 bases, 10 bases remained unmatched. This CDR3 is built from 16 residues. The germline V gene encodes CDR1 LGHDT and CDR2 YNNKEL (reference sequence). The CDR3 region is CASSEPGRGSSYEQYF. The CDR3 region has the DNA TGTGCCAGCAGCGAGCCGGGGCGGGGGTCCTCCTACGAGCAGTACTTC.